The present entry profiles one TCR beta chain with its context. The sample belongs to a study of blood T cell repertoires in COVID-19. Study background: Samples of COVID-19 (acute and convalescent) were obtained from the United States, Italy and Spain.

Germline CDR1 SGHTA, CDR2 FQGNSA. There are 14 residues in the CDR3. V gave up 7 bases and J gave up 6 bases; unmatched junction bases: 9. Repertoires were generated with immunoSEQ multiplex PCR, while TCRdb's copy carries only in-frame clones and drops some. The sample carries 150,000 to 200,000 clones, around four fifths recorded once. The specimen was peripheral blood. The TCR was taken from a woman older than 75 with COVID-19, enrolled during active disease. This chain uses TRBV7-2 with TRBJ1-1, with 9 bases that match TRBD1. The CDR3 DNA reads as TGTGCCAGCACCTGGGACAGGGCGGTCCCTGAAGCTTTCTTT. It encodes CASTWDRAVPEAFF. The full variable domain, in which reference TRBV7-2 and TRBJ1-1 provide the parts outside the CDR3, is GAGVSQSPSNKVTEKGKDVELRCDPISGHTALYWYRQSLGQGLEFLIYFQGNSAPDKSGLPSDRFSAERTGGSVSTLTIQRTQQEDSAVYLCASTWDRAVPEAFFGQGTRLTVV.